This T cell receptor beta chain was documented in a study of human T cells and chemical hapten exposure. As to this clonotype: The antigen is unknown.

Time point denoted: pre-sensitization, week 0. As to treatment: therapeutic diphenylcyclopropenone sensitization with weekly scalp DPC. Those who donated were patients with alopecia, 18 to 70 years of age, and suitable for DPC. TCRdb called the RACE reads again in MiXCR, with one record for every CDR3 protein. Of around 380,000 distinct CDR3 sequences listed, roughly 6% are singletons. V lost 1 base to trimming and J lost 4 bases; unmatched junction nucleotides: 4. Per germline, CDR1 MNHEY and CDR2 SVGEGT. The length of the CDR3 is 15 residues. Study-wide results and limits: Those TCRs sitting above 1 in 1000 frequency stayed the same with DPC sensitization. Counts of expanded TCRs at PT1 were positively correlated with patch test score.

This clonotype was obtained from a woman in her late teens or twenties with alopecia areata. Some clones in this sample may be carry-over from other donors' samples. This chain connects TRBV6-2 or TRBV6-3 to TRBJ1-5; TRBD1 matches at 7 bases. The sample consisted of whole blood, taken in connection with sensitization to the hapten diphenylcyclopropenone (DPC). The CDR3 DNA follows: TGTGCCAGCAGTTACTTCGACAGGGCAAATCAGCCCCAGCATTTT. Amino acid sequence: CASSYFDRANQPQHF.